This T cell receptor (beta chain) was profiled in a study of blood T cells in healthy people across ages. Turning to this clonotype: Antigen unknown.

The CDR3 has 16 amino acids. V was trimmed by 1 base and J by 2 bases, leaving 13 bases between them. Germline V gives CDR1 SGHTA, CDR2 FQGTGA. A J-beta primer mix and a sample-barcoded 5' primer were used in a second PCR of roughly 7 to 12 cycles. TCRdb called the 5' RACE reads again in MiXCR, with one record for every CDR3 protein. The repertoire holds about 930,000 distinct CDR3 sequences, with roughly 28% as singletons. Points from the study as a whole: Long-lived donors had more naive CD4+ cells and higher diversity than aged donors. Naive T cell percentage showed a strong correlation with TCR beta diversity.

The sample also formed part of further work on T cells of mothers and their children. That work contributes: Three healthy Caucasian mothers served as donors, and their six children did as well.

Source material: blood. The clonotype was recovered from a woman aged 35 to 49 in good health. V gene TRBV7-3 combines with J gene TRBJ2-3, with a weak D call TRBD1 (6 bases). The CDR3 reads CASSLNYGGDTDTQYF. DNA for the CDR3: TGTGCCAGCAGCTTAAATTATGGGGGCGACACAGATACGCAGTATTTT.